What follows are 3 T cell receptor beta chains derived from one specimen sequenced in a study of neoadjuvant nivolumab and ipilimumab in lung cancer. Method: immunoSEQ multiplex PCR; TCRdb's copy keeps in-frame clones and lacks some. The sample contains 10,000 to 15,000 clones, almost 96% of which appear only once. Sequenced here: peripheral blood, sampled after neoadjuvant nivolumab, alone or with ipilimumab, at or shortly before surgery. These receptors came from an adult with non-small cell lung cancer.

This chain joins TRBV6-5 and TRBJ2-7, with 7 bases fitting TRBD1. Trimming took 0 bases from V and 7 from J; bases not matched to a gene: 6. Germline CDR1 is MNHEY and CDR2 is SVGAGI. This CDR3 comprises 14 residues. The CDR3 region is CASSYSFQGEEQYF. The CDR3, as DNA: TGTGCCAGCAGTTACTCGTTTCAGGGGGAAGAGCAGTACTTC.

V gene TRBV25-1 combines with J gene TRBJ2-3; D may be TRBD2 (5 bases). Germline loops: CDR1 MGHDK, CDR2 SYGVNS. The CDR3 is made up of 14 amino acids. The V end was cut by 6 bases, the J end by 0 bases, with 10 bases between. The CDR3 bases are TGTGCCAGCAGGTCGGGCGGGAGCACAGATACGCAGTATTTT. It specifies CASRSGGSTDTQYF.

The chain joins TRBV5-1 to TRBJ2-1; D is unresolved. Trimming removed 2 bases from V and 8 bases from J, with 11 bases in between. The CDR3 runs to 13 residues. Germline V gene sequence: CDR1 SGHRS, CDR2 YFSETQ. The DNA of the CDR3 is TGCGCCAGCAGCTTACCGGGTTTCGATGAGCAGTTCTTC. It codes for CASSLPGFDEQFF.